The source of this T cell receptor (beta chain) is a study of blood T cell repertoires in COVID-19 (TCRdb year 2020). As for the study more broadly: Samples from collaborators originated in the United States, Italy and Spain and spanned both the acute and convalescent phases of COVID-19. HLA class I and class II types, where available, came from metadata supplied by the sample provider rather than from assay-based typing. The material from the prospective study consisted of cDNA or gDNA derived from T cells, B-cell-depleted T cells, or PBMCs. The samples were drawn from two sources: the first 160 participants of the ongoing ImmuneRACE study, and some 1,300 subjects contributed by 6 global collaborators. The dataset comprised deeply sampled blood TCRbeta repertoires from subjects exposed to, actively infected with, or recovered from COVID-19. The repertoires were released in a freely available public database intended as a resource for research on the immune response to SARS-CoV-2. The sample metadata nearly always contained a de-identified subject ID, COVID-19 status, age in years and sex. Beyond this particular receptor, the publication reports: Clinical and demographic metadata were provided uncurated, with the amount varying by source and participant.

The collaborating institutions used their own protocols to collect whole blood in K2EDTA tubes. For TCRbeta analysis, collaborators shipped samples as frozen whole blood, isolated PBMCs, or DNA extracted from either of those sample types. The immunoSEQ Assay, a bias-controlled multiplex PCR, was used to amplify TCRbeta CDR3 regions from genomic DNA. As for the authors' bioinformatics: Within the assay, amplification of reference gene primers was used to estimate how many nucleated cells each sample contained. To quantify the absolute abundance of each unique TCRbeta CDR3 rearrangement, sequence reads were collapsed and filtered. Productive Simpson clonality was computed per sample as the square root of Simpson's diversity index over productive rearrangements. Drawn from immuneACCESS, this table holds only the in-frame rearrangements with V and J called that TCRdb kept. Clones are partly lost; checked studies trace under half to an unresolved V gene and leave the rest unexplained. V and J calls and clone size are those listed in that table; D and trimming were worked out from the DNA. In this sample the table shows around 190,000 clones, more than 80% of which occur a single time. Roughly 6.8% of the sample lies in the top ten.

Per the germline V gene, SGHRS is the CDR1 and YFSETQ is the CDR2. The CDR3 contains 15 residues, cysteine and phenylalanine counted. The kept DNA is CDR3 alone, 45 bases in frame from the first base. Deletion took 0 bases off V and 3 bases off J, with a span of 12 bases between the germline ends. In regard to this clone: What this receptor recognizes is not known. No quality values exist for individual bases; no much larger clone is one base distant.

The source is a human donor in a cohort sampled during active COVID-19. The sequenced sample was peripheral blood. The V and J segments used are TRBV5-1 and TRBJ1-1; the D gene assignment is ambiguous. The CDR3 in this case is CASSLGRGWDTEAFF. The sequenced DNA: TGCGCCAGCAGCTTGGGACGGGGATGGGACACTGAAGCTTTCTTT.